Presented here are 18 T cell receptor beta chains from one specimen sequenced in a study of neurological immune-mediated disorders. TCRdb re-derived calls from the 5' RACE reads in MiXCR, one entry per CDR3 protein. The sample consists of under 35,000 distinct CDR3 sequences, more than 10% of them appearing once. The sample's time point: technical triplicate 2. The sample was CD4+ T cells from blood. Receptors originate from a female donor with HTLV-1-associated myelopathy (HAM/TSP).

The table lists this clonotype with many counts. The rearrangement uses TRBV3-1 and TRBJ1-4, with D possibly matching TRBD1 (5 bases). The CDR3 runs 13 residues. Germline V gene data show CDR1 as LGHDT and CDR2 as YNNKEL (reference sequence). The germline V and J ends were trimmed by 1 base and 7 bases, with 7 bases remaining between them. CDR3 region: CASSQVGGEKLFF. CDR3 in DNA: TGTGCCAGCAGCCAAGTTGGGGGTGAAAAACTGTTTTTT.

The table lists this clonotype with a count of one. At one end, the junction sequence differs from germline, possibly due to a read error. The chain is built from TRBV5-4 and TRBJ2-2; D possibly corresponds to TRBD2 (7 bases). Germline V lookup: CDR1 SGHNT, CDR2 YYREEE (reference sequence). This CDR3 has 14 residues. In DNA form, the CDR3 reads TGTGCCAGCAGCTTCGCGGGGGCGGGTACCGGGGAGCTGTTT. This gives the protein CASSFAGAGTGELF.

This clonotype showed up many times. The chain is built from TRBV14 and TRBJ2-7; D perhaps matches TRBD2 (5 bases). CDR3 size: 12 residues. Looked up from germline, CDR1 is SGHDN and CDR2 is FVKESK. Trimming shortened V by 5 bases and J by 7 bases, and 12 bases separated the two germline ends. CDR3 sequence (DNA): TGTGCCAGCAGCACGACGTCGGGGGAGCAGTACTTC. It specifies CASSTTSGEQYF.

This clonotype has a count of ten or more. The gene calls are TRBV10-3 and TRBJ1-6, with TRBD1 as a possible D gene (6 bases). The CDR3 contains 16 residues. V was shortened by 3 bases and J by 1 base, with 10 bases between the two germline ends. CDR1 is ENHRY, CDR2 SYGVKD, per germline. CDR3 protein: CAISERGGSYNSPLHF. The CDR3 nucleotides are TGTGCCATCAGTGAAAGGGGGGGGTCCTATAATTCACCCCTCCACTTT.

Many counts were recorded for this clonotype. This rearrangement joins TRBV5-5 to TRBJ2-2; TRBD1 aligns across 7 bases. V trimming: 4 bases; J trimming: 6 bases; junction bases outside the gene matches: 15. The CDR3 is 17 residues long. In germline, CDR1 is SGHKS, CDR2 YYEKEE (reference sequence). CDR3 DNA: TGTGCCAGCAGCCGAAACCCAAGGGACAGTCGTGCCGGGGAGCTGTTTTTT. This codes for CASSRNPRDSRAGELFF. Full variable domain (missing parts from reference TRBV5-5 and TRBJ2-2): DAGVTQSPTHLIKTRGQQVTLRCSPISGHKSVSWYQQVLGQGPQFIFQYYEKEERGRGNFPDRFSARQFPNYSSELNVNALLLGDSALYLCASSRNPRDSRAGELFFGEGSRLTVL.

This clonotype was recorded many times. This chain links TRBV5-6 with TRBJ2-4; D unresolved. V dropped 0 bases and J dropped 1 base, with 14 bases sitting between them. There are 17 residues in the CDR3. Germline CDR1 and CDR2: SGHDT and YYEEEE. CDR3 sequence (DNA): TGTGCCAGCAGCTTGGATTTGCGGCCATCCGCCAAAAACATTCAGTACTTC. This sequence encodes CASSLDLRPSAKNIQYF.

This clonotype is medium-sized within its sample. The J gene is TRBJ2-1, the V gene TRBV20-1; D not certain. The length of the CDR3 is 10 residues. Between the trimmed V and J ends, which lost 3 bases and 7 bases, there was a span of 4 bases. Looked up from germline, CDR1 is DFQATT and CDR2 is SNEGSKA (reference sequence). The CDR3 loop reads CSARPNEQFF. Here the CDR3 DNA reads TGCAGTGCTAGGCCTAATGAGCAGTTCTTC.

This clonotype has a count of ten or more. The CDR3 sequence is CASSPPPGATGELFF. CDR3 sequence (DNA): TGTGCCAGCTCACCACCCCCGGGGGCGACCGGGGAGCTGTTTTTT. The V gene is TRBV18, the J gene TRBJ2-2, with D possibly being TRBD1 or TRBD2 (6 bases each). Germline V gene data show CDR1 as KGHSH and CDR2 as LQKENI. CDR3 length: 15 amino acids. Trimming pared 0 bases from V and 5 bases from J, leaving 10 bases between. The full variable domain, completed using reference TRBV18 and TRBJ2-2, is NAGVMQNPRHLVRRRGQEARLRCSPMKGHSHVYWYRQLPEEGLKFMVYLQKENIIDESGMPKERFSAEFPKEGPSILRIQQVVRGDSAAYFCASSPPPGATGELFFGEGSRLTVL.

This clonotype was counted ten times or more. The V gene is TRBV2, the J gene TRBJ2-5, with D tentatively TRBD1 or TRBD2 (5 bases each). This CDR3 contains 11 residues. Germline assignment: CDR1 SNHLY and CDR2 FYNNEI. V lost 8 bases and J lost 5, with 9 bases in between. The CDR3 reads CASDRGETQYF. CDR3 bases: TGTGCCAGCGACAGAGGGGAGACCCAGTACTTC. Complete variable domain (other parts from reference TRBV2 and TRBJ2-5): EPEVTQTPSHQVTQMGQEVILRCVPISNHLYFYWYRQILGQKVEFLVSFYNNEISEKSEIFDDQFSVERPDGSNFTLKIRSTKLEDSAMYFCASDRGETQYFGPGTRLLVL.

This clonotype was detected ten times or more. The chain employs TRBV5-6 and TRBJ1-1; a possible D gene is TRBD1 (6 bases). V gave up 5 bases and J gave up 7 bases, with 15 bases separating them. Germline CDR1 is SGHDT and CDR2 is YYEEEE. This CDR3 contains 13 residues. As DNA, the CDR3 is TGTGCCAGCAGGTTTATTCAAGGGGGTGAAGCTTTCTTT. This codes for CASRFIQGGEAFF.

The sample holds many counts of this clonotype. The rearrangement uses TRBV10-3 and TRBJ2-1; weak D call: TRBD2 (7 bases). The length of the CDR3 is 15 residues. The germline V and J ends were trimmed by 7 bases and 7 bases, with 20 bases remaining between them. The germline gives CDR1 ENHRY, CDR2 SYGVKD. As DNA, the CDR3 is TGTGCCATCAAGGGGGGGCAGGGGAGGGGGAATGAGCAGTTCTTC. It specifies CAIKGGQGRGNEQFF.

This clonotype was seen ten or more times. This sequence joins TRBV5-1 and TRBJ1-1; tentative D call: TRBD1 (6 bases). The germline V gene encodes CDR1 SGHRS and CDR2 YFSETQ. Trimming took off 4 bases at V and 1 base at J, with 11 bases between the two ends. The CDR3 totals 14 residues. The CDR3 loop reads CASSRTVGNTEAFF. The CDR3 coding sequence is TGCGCCAGCAGCAGGACAGTGGGGAACACTGAAGCTTTCTTT.

This clonotype showed up many times. The chain combines TRBV7-2 with TRBJ2-2, with TRBD2 matching 8 bases. The germline V gene encodes CDR1 SGHTA and CDR2 FQGNSA. The CDR3 is 16 amino acids. Trimming removed 5 bases from V and 5 bases from J; junction bases left unmatched: 10. The CDR3: CASSPPGLAVTGELFF. Written as DNA, the CDR3 is TGTGCCAGCAGCCCCCCCGGACTAGCCGTTACCGGGGAGCTGTTTTTT.

In this sample, this clonotype turned up many times. The rearrangement links TRBV2 to TRBJ2-7; D might be TRBD2 (5 bases). The CDR3 runs 13 residues. CDR1 SNHLY and CDR2 FYNNEI come from the germline V gene. Deletions cut 8 bases from V and 4 bases from J, with 15 bases between. The DNA for the CDR3 is TGTGCCAGCCGTCAGGCTTCGGGATACGAGCAGTACTTC. It encodes CASRQASGYEQYF.

This clonotype was seen repeatedly, ten times or more. The chain joins TRBV5-1 to TRBJ2-2; D possibly uses TRBD1 or TRBD2 (5 bases each). There are 14 residues in the CDR3. The V gene's germline CDR1 is SGHRS and CDR2 YFSETQ. V was shortened by 2 bases and J by 6 bases, with 11 bases between the two germline ends. The CDR3 nucleotides are TGCGCCAGCAGCTTCCAGGGAGCCGCCGGGGAGCTGTTTTTT. It translates to CASSFQGAAGELFF.

This clonotype showed up many times. The V gene is TRBV7-8, the J gene TRBJ1-1; a possible D gene is TRBD1 (5 bases). This CDR3 is 14 amino acids long. Trimming pared 2 bases from V and 5 bases from J, leaving 12 bases between. The germline gives CDR1 SGHVS, CDR2 FQNEAQ. In DNA form, the CDR3 reads TGTGCCAGCAGCTTACCGGTAGGGGTTACTGAAGCTTTCTTT. Its translation is CASSLPVGVTEAFF.

With regard to this clonotype: It is unclear where the CDR3 begins or ends on the DNA, so no DNA is shown, and the CDR3 is as TCRdb lists it. This chain uses TRBV5-1 with TRBJ2-1; the DNA was not compared with TRBD1, the D call given in the table. Termini included, the CDR3 measures 20 amino acids. Germline assignment: CDR1 SGHRS and CDR2 YFSETQ. CDR3 sequence: CASSFYICSATGQTYNEQFF.

By share of the sample, this clonotype is medium-sized. The chain couples TRBV20-1 to TRBJ2-1; TRBD2 matches 10 bases. CDR3 length equals 15 residues. The germline CDR1 and CDR2 sequences are DFQATT and SNEGSKA (reference sequence). Losses at the gene ends were 2 bases for V and 3 bases for J; bases not matched to a gene: 4. CDR3 coding DNA: TGCAGTGCTAGAAAAGGACTAGCGGTCTACAATGAGCAGTTCTTC. Translating it yields CSARKGLAVYNEQFF.